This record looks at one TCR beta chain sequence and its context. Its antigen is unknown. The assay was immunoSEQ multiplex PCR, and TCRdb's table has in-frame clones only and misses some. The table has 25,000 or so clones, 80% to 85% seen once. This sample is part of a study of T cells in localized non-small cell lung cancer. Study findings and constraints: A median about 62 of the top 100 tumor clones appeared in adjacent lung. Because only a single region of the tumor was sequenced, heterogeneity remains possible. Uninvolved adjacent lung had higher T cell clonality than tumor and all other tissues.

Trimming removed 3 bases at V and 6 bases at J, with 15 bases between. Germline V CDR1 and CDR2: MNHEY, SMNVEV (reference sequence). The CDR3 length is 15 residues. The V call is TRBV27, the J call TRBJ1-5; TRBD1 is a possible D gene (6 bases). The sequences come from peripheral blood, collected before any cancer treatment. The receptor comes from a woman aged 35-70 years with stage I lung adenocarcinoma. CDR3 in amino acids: CASSLMAGGSQPQHF. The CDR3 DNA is TGTGCCAGCAGTTTGATGGCGGGGGGCAGTCAGCCCCAGCATTTT.